The entry that follows covers one T cell receptor beta chain sequence. This table comes from immunoSEQ multiplex PCR, and its TCRdb copy is limited to in-frame clones, with some not included. The sample lists 25,000 to 30,000 clones; 82% were seen once. The data belong to a study of OX40 agonist ivuxolimab in advanced cancers. CDR1 is SEHNR and CDR2 is FQNEAQ in the germline V gene (reference sequence). V lost 1 base and J lost 1, with 10 bases in between. The CDR3 consists of 15 residues. This TCR came from an adult with an advanced solid tumor such as melanoma, head and neck, liver or kidney cancer. This chain links TRBV7-9 with TRBJ1-2, with D possibly TRBD1 on 5 matching bases. The source material was CD4+ or CD8+ T cells sorted from blood, sampled in a trial of the OX40 agonist ivuxolimab. The CDR3: CASSLGRVDNYGYTF. Written as DNA, the CDR3 is TGTGCCAGCAGCTTAGGCAGGGTGGATAACTATGGCTACACCTTC.